The 8 T cell receptor beta chains presented below share a single source sample, sequenced in a study of blood T cells in healthy people across ages. The authors ran a second PCR of about 7 to 11 cycles using a sample-barcoded 5' primer and a J-beta primer mix. Each CDR3 protein is one row after TCRdb ran MiXCR on the 5' RACE reads. The sample comprises 800,000 or so distinct CDR3 sequences, roughly 25% of which are singletons, and approximately 4% rests with the top ten. Separately, the same data were catalogued under a study of T cells of mothers and their children.

The material sequenced was blood. The receptors shown here come from a boy aged 5-17 years in good health.

In this sample, this clonotype turned up a few times. The CDR3 nucleotides read TGTGCCAGCAGCGTAGATGCAAGGGGGTCCTACAATGAGCAGTTCTTC. Translation: CASSVDARGSYNEQFF. V usage is TRBV9 and J usage is TRBJ2-1; tentative D call: TRBD1 (6 bases). This CDR3 region has 16 residues. Germline lookup yields CDR1 SGDLS and CDR2 YYNGEE. Trimming left V 0 bases short and J 1 base short, with 11 bases between. Variable domain in full (rest from reference TRBV9 and TRBJ2-1): DSGVTQTPKHLITATGQRVTLRCSPRSGDLSVYWYQQSLDQGLQFLIQYYNGEERAKGNILERFSAQQFPDLHSELNLSSLELGDSALYFCASSVDARGSYNEQFFGPGTRLTVL.

Turning to this clonotype: One end of the junction varies from germline; a read error may be responsible. The rearrangement joins TRBV5-6 to TRBJ2-5; 10 bases agree with TRBD2. The germline gives CDR1 SGHDT, CDR2 YYEEEE. This CDR3 is built from 19 residues. In nucleotides, the CDR3 is TGTGCCAGCAGCTTGGCCTCGGCTAGCGGGGGTTTCTCCTACAATGAGCAGCTCTTC. This encodes CASSLASASGGFSYNEQLF.

This clonotype has just one count. The junction departs from germline at one end; a sequencing error may be responsible. V and J are TRBV28 and TRBJ2-2, with no clear D. This CDR3 has 15 residues. Looked up from germline, CDR1 is MDHEN and CDR2 is SYDVKM. The CDR3 here is CACSSATRETGELFF. The CDR3 nucleotides read TGTGCCTGCAGTTCCGCGACCAGAGAAACCGGGGAGCTGTTTTTT.

This rearrangement joins TRBV28 to TRBJ1-1; a weak D match, TRBD1 (5 bases). The CDR3 is 13 amino acids. CDR1 is MDHEN, CDR2 SYDVKM, per germline. Trimming stripped 9 bases from V and 4 bases from J, with 15 bases between. In nucleotides, the CDR3 is TGTGCCAGTTTAGGTCAGGGCAGCACTGAAGCTTTCTTT. Translating gives CASLGQGSTEAFF.

This clonotype was recorded at least ten times. This chain joins TRBV2 and TRBJ2-6; possible D gene TRBD2, 6 bases. The V gene's germline CDR1 is SNHLY and CDR2 FYNNEI. The V end lost 6 bases, the J end lost 0 bases, and 9 bases lay between the germline ends. This CDR3 comprises 15 residues. The CDR3 reads CASRGGLSGANVLTF. Written as DNA, the CDR3 is TGTGCCAGCAGGGGAGGCCTCTCTGGGGCCAACGTCCTGACTTTC.

In this sample, this clonotype turned up a few times. Sequence at one end of the junction differs from germline and may be a read error. The genes are TRBV7-9 and TRBJ2-5, with D possibly being TRBD2 (5 bases). The J call is doubtful: the DNA matches TRBJ2-1 better. Per germline, CDR1 SEHNR and CDR2 FQNEAQ (reference sequence). This CDR3 is 14 amino acids long. CDR3 region: CAGSLANTKNEQFF. In DNA form, the CDR3 reads TGTGCCGGCAGCTTAGCGAATACCAAGAATGAGCAGTTCTTC.

There are a few counts of this clonotype. V is TRBV7-9 and J is TRBJ1-1; D call uncertain. The V end lost 8 bases, the J end lost 8 bases, and 15 bases lay between the germline ends. CDR3 length: 12 amino acids. In germline, CDR1 is SEHNR, CDR2 FQNEAQ (reference sequence). The CDR3, as DNA: TGTGCCAGCGGCAATAAAAATCCCGAAGCTTTCTTT. It codes for CASGNKNPEAFF.

V and J are TRBV20-1 and TRBJ2-1; D unclear. The germline V and J ends were trimmed by 2 bases and 5 bases, with 7 bases remaining between them. This CDR3 is built from 12 residues. Per the germline V gene, CDR1 is DFQATT and CDR2 is SNEGSKA (reference sequence). CDR3 region: CSARPSHNEQFF. CDR3 bases: TGCAGTGCTAGACCATCGCACAATGAGCAGTTCTTC.